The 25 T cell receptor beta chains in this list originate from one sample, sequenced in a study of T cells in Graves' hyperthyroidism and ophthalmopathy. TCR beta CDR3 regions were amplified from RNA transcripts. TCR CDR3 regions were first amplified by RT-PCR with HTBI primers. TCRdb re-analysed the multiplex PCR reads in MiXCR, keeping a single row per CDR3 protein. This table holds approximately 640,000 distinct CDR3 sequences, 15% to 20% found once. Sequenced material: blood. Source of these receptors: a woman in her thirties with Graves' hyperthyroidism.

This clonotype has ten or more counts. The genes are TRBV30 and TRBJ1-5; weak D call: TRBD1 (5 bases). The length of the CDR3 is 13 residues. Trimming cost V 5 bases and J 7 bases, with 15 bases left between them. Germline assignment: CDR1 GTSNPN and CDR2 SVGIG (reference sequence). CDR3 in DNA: TGTGCCTGGGATACAGGCGGGGGACAGCCCCAGCATTTT. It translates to CAWDTGGGQPQHF.

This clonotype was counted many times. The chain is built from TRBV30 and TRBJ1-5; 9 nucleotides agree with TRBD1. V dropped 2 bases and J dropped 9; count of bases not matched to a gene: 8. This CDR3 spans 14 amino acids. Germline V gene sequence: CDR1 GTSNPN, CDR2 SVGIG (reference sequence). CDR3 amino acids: CAWSPGTGKLPQHF. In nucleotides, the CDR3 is TGTGCCTGGAGTCCGGGGACAGGGAAACTGCCCCAGCATTTT. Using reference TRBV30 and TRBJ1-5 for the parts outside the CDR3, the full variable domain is SQTIHQWPATLVQPVGSPLSLECTVEGTSNPNLYWYRQAAGRGLQLLFYSVGIGQISSEVPQNLSASRPQDRQFILSSKKLLLSDSGFYLCAWSPGTGKLPQHFGDGTRLSIL.

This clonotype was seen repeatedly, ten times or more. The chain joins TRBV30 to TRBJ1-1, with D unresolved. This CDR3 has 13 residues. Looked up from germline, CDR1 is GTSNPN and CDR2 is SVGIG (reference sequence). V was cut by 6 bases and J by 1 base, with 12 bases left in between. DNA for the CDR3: TGTGCCTGTGCCATGAGTGGGAACACTGAAGCTTTCTTT. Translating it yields CACAMSGNTEAFF.

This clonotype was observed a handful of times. CDR3 bases: TGCGCCAGCAGCTTGGATGTGGGCGGGAACACTGAAGCTTTCTTT. Translated: CASSLDVGGNTEAFF. This chain uses TRBV5-1 with TRBJ1-1; D is ambiguous. The CDR3 has 15 amino acids. Germline lookup yields CDR1 SGHRS and CDR2 YFSETQ. V lost 0 bases and J lost 1, with 10 bases in between.

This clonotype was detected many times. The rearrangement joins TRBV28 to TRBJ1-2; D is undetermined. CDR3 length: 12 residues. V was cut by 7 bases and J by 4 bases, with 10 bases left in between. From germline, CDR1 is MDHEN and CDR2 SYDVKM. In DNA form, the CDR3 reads TGTGCCAGCAAGGGAAACAGCTATGGCTACACCTTC. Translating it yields CASKGNSYGYTF.

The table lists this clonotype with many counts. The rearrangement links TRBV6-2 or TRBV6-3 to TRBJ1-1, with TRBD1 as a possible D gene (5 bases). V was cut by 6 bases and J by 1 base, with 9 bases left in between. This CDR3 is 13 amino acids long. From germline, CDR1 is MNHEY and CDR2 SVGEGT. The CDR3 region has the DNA TGTGCCAGCAGAAGCAGGGCGAACACTGAAGCTTTCTTT. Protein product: CASRSRANTEAFF.

The CDR3 sequence: CASTKFDGSNEKLFF. The CDR3 DNA reads TGTGCCAGCACGAAATTCGATGGGTCTAATGAAAAACTGTTTTTT. The chain combines TRBV9 with TRBJ1-4; D unclear. Germline V gives CDR1 SGDLS, CDR2 YYNGEE. CDR3 length: 15 amino acids. V lost 6 bases, J lost 3 bases, and 15 bases lay in between.

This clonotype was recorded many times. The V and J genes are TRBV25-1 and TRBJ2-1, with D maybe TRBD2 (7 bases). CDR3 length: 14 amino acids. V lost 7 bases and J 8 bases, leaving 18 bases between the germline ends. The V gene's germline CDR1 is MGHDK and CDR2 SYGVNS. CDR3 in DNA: TGTGCCAGCAATAGTGGTTGGGGGGGCGATGAGCAGTTCTTC. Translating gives CASNSGWGGDEQFF.

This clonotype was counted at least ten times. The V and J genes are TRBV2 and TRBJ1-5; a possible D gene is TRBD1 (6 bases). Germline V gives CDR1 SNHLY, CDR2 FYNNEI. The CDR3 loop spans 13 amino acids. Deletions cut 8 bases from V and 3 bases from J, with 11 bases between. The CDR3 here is CASAQGINQPQHF. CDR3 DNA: TGTGCCAGCGCTCAGGGGATCAATCAGCCCCAGCATTTT.

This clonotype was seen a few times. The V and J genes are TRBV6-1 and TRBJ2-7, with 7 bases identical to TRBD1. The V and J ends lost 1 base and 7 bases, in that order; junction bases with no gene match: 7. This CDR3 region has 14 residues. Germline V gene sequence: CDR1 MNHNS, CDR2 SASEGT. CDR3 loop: CASSEGQGEGEQYF. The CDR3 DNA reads TGTGCCAGCAGTGAAGGACAGGGAGAAGGGGAGCAGTACTTC.

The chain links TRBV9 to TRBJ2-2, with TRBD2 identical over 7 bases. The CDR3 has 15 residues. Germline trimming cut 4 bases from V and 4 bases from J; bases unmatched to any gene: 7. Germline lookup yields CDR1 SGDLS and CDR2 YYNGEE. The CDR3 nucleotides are TGTGCCAGCAGCATACCGAGCGGGACCACCGGGGAGCTGTTTTTT. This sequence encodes CASSIPSGTTGELFF.

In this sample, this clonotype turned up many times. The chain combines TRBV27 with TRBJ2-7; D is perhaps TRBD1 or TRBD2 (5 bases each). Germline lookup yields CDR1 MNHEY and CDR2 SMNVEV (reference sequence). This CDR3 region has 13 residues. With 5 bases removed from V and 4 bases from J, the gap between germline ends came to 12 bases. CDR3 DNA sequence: TGTGCCAGCAGTAACTGGGACGGATACGAGCAGTACTTC. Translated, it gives CASSNWDGYEQYF.

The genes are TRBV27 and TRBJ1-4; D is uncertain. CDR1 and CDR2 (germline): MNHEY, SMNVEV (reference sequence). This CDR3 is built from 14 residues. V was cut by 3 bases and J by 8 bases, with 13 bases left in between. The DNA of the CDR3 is TGTGCCAGCAGTTTGAAAGGACGAGGGGAAAAACTGTTTTTT. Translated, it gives CASSLKGRGEKLFF.

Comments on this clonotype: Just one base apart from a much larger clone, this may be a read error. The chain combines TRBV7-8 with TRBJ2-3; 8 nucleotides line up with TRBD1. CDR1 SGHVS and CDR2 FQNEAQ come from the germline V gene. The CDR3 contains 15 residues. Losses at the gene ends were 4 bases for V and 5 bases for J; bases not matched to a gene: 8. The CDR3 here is CASSSGAGGVDTQYF. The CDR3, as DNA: TGTGCCAGCAGCTCCGGGGCAGGGGGCGTAGATACGCAGTATTTT.

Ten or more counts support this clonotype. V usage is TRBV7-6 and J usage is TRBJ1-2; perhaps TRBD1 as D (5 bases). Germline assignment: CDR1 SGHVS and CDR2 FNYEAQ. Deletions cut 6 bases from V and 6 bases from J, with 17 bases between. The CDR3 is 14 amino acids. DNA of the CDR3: TGTGCCAGCAGTGTAGGGACCCTGGGGGATGGCTACACCTTC. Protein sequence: CASSVGTLGDGYTF.

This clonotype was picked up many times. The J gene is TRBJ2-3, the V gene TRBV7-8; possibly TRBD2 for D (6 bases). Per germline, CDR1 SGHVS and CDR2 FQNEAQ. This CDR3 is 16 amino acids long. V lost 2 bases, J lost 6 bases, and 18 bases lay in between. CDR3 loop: CASSLMGGAAGDTQYF. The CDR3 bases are TGTGCCAGCAGCTTAATGGGGGGAGCGGCTGGCGATACGCAGTATTTT. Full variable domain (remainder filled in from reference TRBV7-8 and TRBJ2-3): GAGVSQSPRYKVAKRGQDVALRCDPISGHVSLFWYQQALGQGPEFLTYFQNEAQLDKSGLPSDRFFAERPEGSVSTLKIQRTQQEDSAVYLCASSLMGGAAGDTQYFGPGTRLTVL.

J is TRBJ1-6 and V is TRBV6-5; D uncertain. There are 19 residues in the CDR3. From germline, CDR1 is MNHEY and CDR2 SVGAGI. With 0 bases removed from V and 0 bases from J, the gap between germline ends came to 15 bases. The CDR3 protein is CASSYSGFRSSSYNSPLHF. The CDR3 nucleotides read TGTGCCAGCAGTTACTCGGGATTTCGTTCTTCCTCCTATAATTCACCCCTCCACTTT.

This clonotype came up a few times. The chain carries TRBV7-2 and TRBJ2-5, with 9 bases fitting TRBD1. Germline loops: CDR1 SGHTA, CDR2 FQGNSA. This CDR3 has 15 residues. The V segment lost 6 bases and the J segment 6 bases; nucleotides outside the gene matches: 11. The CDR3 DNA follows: TGTGCCAGCAGTTCCCCCGGGACAGGGCTAAAGACCCAGTACTTC. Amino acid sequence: CASSSPGTGLKTQYF.

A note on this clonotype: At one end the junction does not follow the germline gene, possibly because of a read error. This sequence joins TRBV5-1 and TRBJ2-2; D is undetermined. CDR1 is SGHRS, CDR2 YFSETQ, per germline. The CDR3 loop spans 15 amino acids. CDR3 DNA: TGTGCCAGCAGCCAAGATGGGATGGAGACCGGGGAGCTGTTTTTT. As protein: CASSQDGMETGELFF. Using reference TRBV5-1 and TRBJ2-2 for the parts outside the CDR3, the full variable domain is KAGVTQTPRYLIKTRGQQVTLSCSPISGHRSVSWYQQTPGQGLQFLFEYFSETQRNKGNFPGRFSGRQFSNSRSEMNVSTLELGDSALYLCASSQDGMETGELFFGEGSRLTVL.

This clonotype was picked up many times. CDR3 residues: CASSLTEGETQYF. CDR3 sequence (DNA): TGTGCCAGCAGTTTAACGGAGGGTGAGACCCAGTACTTC. The chain recombines TRBV12-3 or TRBV12-4 with TRBJ2-5, with a possible D match to TRBD2 (6 bases). Trimming cost V 2 bases and J 5 bases, with 9 bases left between them. This CDR3 contains 13 residues.

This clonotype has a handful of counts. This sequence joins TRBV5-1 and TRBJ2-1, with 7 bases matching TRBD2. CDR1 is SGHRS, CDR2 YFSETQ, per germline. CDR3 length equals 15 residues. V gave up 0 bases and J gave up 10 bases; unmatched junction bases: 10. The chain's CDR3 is CASSLEGGPGREQFF. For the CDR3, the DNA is TGCGCCAGCAGCTTGGAGGGAGGGCCAGGAAGAGAGCAGTTCTTC.

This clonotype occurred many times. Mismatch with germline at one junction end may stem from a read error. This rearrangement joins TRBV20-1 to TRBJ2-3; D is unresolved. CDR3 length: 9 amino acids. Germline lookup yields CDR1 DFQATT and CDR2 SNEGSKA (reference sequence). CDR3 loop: CSDRDTQYF. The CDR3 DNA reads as TGCAGTGATAGAGATACGCAGTATTTT.

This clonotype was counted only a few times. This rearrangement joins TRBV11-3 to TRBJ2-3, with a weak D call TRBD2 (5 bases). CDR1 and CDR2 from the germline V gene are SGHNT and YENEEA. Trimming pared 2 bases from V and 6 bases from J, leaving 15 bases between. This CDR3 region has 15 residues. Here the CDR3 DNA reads TGTGCCAGCAGCTTATATTATGACCGAGGGGATACGCAGTATTTT. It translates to CASSLYYDRGDTQYF.

This CDR3 reads CASTAQTYEQFF. In DNA, the CDR3 is TGTGCCAGCACAGCACAGACGTACGAGCAGTTCTTC. The rearrangement uses TRBV2 and TRBJ2-1; D unresolved. CDR1 and CDR2 from the germline V gene are SNHLY and FYNNEI. The CDR3 totals 12 residues. V was clipped by 7 bases and J by 10 bases, with 14 bases between them.

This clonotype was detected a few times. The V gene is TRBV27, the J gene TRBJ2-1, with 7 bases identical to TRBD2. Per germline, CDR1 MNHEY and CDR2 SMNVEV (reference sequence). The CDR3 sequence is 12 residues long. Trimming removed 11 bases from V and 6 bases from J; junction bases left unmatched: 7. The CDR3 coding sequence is TGTGCCGTAAAGGGAGGGCCCAATGAGCAGTTCTTC. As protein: CAVKGGPNEQFF.